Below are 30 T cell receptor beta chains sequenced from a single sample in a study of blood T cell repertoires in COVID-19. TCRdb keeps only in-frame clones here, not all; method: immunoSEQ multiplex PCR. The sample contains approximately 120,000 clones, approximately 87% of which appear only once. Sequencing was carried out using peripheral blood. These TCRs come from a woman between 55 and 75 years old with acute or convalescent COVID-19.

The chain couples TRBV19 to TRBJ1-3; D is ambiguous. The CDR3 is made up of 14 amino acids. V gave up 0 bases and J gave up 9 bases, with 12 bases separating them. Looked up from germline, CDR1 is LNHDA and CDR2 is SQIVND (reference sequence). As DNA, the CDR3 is TGTGCCAGTAGTATAGATCAAGAACAGATCACCATATATTTT. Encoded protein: CASSIDQEQITIYF.

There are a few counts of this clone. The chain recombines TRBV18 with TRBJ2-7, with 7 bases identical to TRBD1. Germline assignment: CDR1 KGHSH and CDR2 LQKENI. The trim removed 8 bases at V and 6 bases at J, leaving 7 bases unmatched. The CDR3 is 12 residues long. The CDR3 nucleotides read TGTGCCAGCGGTAAGGGGGCGCGCGAGCAGTACTTC. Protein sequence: CASGKGAREQYF. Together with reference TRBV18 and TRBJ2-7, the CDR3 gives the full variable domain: NAGVMQNPRHLVRRRGQEARLRCSPMKGHSHVYWYRQLPEEGLKFMVYLQKENIIDESGMPKERFSAEFPKEGPSILRIQQVVRGDSAAYFCASGKGAREQYFGPGTRLTVT.

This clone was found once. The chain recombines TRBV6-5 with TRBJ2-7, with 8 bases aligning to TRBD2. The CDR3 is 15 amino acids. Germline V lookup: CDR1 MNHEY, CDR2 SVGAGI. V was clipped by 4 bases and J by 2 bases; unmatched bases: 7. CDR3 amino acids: CASSFRGGLAYEQYF. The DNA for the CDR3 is TGTGCCAGCAGTTTTCGCGGGGGGCTAGCCTACGAGCAGTACTTC.

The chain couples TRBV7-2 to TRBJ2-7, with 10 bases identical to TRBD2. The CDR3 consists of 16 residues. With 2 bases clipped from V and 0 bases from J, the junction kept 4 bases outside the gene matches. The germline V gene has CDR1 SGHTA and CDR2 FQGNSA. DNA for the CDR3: TGTGCCAGCAGCTTAACTAGCGGGGTAAGCTCCTACGAGCAGTACTTC. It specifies CASSLTSGVSSYEQYF.

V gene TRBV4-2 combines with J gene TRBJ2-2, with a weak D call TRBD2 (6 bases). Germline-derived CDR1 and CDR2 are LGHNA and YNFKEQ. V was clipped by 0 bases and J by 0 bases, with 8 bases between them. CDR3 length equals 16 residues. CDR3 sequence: CASSQEVAANTGELFF. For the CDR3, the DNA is TGTGCCAGCAGCCAAGAAGTAGCGGCGAACACCGGGGAGCTGTTTTTT.

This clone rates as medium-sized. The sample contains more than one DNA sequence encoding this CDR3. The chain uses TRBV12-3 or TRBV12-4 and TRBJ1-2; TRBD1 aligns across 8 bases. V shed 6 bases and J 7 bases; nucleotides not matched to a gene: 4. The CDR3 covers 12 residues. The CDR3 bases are TGTGCCAGCAGCCCCGGACAGGGTGGCTACACCTTC. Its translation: CASSPGQGGYTF.

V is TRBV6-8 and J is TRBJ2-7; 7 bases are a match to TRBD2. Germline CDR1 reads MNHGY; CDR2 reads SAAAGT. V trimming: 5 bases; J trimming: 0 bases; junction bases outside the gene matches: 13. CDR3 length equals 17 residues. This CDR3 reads CASSVVPGRALSYEQYF. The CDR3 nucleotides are TGTGCCAGCAGTGTTGTCCCAGGGAGGGCCCTCTCCTACGAGCAGTACTTC.

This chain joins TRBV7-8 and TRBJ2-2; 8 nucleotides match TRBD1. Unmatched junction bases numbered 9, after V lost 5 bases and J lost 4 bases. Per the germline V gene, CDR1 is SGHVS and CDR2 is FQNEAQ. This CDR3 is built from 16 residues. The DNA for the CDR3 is TGTGCCAGCAGCAACAGGGGGGACCCCGGCACCGGGGAGCTGTTTTTT. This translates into CASSNRGDPGTGELFF.

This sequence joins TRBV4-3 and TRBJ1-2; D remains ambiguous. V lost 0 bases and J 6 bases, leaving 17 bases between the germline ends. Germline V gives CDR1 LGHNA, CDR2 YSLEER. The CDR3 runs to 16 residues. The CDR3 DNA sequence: TGCGCCAGCAGCCAAGATCGAGTAGGGAGGCCCCATGGCTACACCTTC. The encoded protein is CASSQDRVGRPHGYTF.

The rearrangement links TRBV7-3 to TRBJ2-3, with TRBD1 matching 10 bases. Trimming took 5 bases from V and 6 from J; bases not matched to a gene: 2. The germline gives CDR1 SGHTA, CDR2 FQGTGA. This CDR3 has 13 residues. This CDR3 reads CASSRQGADTQYF. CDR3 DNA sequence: TGTGCCAGCAGCCGACAGGGGGCGGATACGCAGTATTTT.

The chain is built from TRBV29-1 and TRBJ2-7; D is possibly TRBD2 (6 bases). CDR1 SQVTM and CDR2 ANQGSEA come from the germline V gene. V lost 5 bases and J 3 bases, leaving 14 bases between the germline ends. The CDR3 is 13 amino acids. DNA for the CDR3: TGCAGCGTTTCTGGGACTGGGGACTACGAGCAGTACTTC. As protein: CSVSGTGDYEQYF.

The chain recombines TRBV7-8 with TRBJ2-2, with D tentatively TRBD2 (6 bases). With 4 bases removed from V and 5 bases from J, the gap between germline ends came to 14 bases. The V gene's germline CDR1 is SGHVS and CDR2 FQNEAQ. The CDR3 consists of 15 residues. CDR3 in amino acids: CASSSSGLLTGELFF. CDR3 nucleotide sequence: TGTGCCAGCAGCTCCTCGGGACTGCTTACCGGGGAGCTGTTTTTT.

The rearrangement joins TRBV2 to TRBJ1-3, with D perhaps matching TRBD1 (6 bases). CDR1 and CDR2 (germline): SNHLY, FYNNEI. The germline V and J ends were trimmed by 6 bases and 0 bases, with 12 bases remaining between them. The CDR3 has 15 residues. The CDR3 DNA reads TGTGCCAGCAGAGCTGACAGGCTCTCTGGAAACACCATATATTTT. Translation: CASRADRLSGNTIYF.

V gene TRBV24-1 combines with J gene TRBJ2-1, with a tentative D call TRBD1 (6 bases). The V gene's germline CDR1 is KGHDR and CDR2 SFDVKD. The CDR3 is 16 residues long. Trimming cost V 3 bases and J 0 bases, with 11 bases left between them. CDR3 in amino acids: CATSDNTGRSYNEQFF. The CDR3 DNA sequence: TGTGCCACCAGTGATAACACAGGGCGCTCCTACAATGAGCAGTTCTTC.

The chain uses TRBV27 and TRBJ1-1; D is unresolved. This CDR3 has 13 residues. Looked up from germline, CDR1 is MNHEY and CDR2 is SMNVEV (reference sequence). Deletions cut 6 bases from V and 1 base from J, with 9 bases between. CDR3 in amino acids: CASSVTPNTEAFF. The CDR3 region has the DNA TGTGCCAGCAGCGTCACACCGAACACTGAAGCTTTCTTT.

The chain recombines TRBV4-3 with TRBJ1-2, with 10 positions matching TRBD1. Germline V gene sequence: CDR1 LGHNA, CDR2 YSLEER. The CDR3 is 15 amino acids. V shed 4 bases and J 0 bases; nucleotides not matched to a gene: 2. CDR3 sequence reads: CASSPGTGANYGYTF. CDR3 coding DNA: TGCGCCAGCAGCCCTGGGACAGGGGCTAACTATGGCTACACCTTC.

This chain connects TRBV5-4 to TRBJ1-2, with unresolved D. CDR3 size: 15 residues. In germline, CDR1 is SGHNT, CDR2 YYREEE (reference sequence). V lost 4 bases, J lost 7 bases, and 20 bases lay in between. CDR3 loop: CASSPVQRRVGGYTF. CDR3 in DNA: TGTGCCAGCAGCCCCGTCCAGCGGAGGGTTGGTGGCTACACCTTC.

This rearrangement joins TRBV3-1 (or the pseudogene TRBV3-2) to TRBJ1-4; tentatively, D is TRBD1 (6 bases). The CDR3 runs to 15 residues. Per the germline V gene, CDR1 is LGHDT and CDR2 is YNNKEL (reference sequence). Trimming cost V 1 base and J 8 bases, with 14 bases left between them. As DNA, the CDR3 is TGTGCCAGCAGCCAAGCTGGGGGCGGTGGAGAAAAACTGTTTTTT. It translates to CASSQAGGGGEKLFF.

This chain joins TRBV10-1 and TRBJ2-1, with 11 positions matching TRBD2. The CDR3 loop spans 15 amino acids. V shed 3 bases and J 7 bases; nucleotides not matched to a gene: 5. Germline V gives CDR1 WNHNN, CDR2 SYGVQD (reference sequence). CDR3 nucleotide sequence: TGCGCCAGCAGTGATCTAGCGGGGGGCCCTAATGAGCAGTTCTTC. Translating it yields CASSDLAGGPNEQFF.

The CDR3 spells CASSVGQRINSPLHF. CDR3 sequence (DNA): TGTGCCAGCAGCGTCGGACAGAGAATAAATTCACCCCTCCACTTT. The chain combines TRBV9 with TRBJ1-6; D is perhaps TRBD1 (6 bases). CDR1 SGDLS and CDR2 YYNGEE come from the germline V gene. With 2 bases removed from V and 7 bases from J, the gap between germline ends came to 13 bases. The CDR3 has 15 amino acids.

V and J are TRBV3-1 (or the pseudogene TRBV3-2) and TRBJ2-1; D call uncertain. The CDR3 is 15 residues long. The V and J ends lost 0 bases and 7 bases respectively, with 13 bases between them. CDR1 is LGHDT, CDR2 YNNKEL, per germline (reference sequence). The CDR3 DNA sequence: TGTGCCAGCAGCCAAGATACGTTGAACCGGAATGAGCAGTTCTTC. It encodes CASSQDTLNRNEQFF.

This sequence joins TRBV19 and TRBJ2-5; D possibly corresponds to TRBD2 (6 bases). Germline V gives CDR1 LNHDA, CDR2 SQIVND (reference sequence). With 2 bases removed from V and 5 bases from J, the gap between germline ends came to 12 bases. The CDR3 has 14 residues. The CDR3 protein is CASSIRRAGETQYF. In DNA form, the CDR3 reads TGTGCCAGTAGTATAAGGAGGGCGGGGGAGACCCAGTACTTC. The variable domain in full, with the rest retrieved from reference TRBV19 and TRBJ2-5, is DGGITQSPKYLFRKEGQNVTLSCEQNLNHDAMYWYRQDPGQGLRLIYYSQIVNDFQKGDIAEGYSVSREKKESFPLTVTSAQKNPTAFYLCASSIRRAGETQYFGPGTRLLVL.

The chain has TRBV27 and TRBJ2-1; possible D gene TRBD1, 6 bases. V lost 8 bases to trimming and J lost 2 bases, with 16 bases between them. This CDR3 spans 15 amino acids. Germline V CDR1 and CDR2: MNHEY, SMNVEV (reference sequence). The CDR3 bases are TGTGCCAGCTCAGGGGTACGGGATGCCTACAATGAGCAGTTCTTC. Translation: CASSGVRDAYNEQFF.

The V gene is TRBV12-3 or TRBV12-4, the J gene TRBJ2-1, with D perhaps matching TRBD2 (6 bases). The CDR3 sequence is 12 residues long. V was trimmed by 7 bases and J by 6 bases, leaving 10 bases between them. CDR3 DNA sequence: TGTGCCAGCACTCCGGGGGTCAATGAGCAGTTCTTC. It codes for CASTPGVNEQFF.

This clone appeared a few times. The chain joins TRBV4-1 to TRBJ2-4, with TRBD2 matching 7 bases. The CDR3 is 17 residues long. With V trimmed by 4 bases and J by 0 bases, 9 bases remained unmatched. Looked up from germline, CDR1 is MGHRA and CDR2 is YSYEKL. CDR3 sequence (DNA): TGCGCCAGCAGCCCCCCGGGAGGATCATCAGCCAAAAACATTCAGTACTTC. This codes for CASSPPGGSSAKNIQYF.

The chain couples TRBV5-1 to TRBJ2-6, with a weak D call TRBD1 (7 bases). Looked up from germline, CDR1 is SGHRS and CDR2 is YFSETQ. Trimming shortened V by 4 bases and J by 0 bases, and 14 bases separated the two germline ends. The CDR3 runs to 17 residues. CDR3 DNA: TGCGCCAGCAGCGCGGGACAGCCTATCTCTGGGGCCAACGTCCTGACTTTC. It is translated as CASSAGQPISGANVLTF.

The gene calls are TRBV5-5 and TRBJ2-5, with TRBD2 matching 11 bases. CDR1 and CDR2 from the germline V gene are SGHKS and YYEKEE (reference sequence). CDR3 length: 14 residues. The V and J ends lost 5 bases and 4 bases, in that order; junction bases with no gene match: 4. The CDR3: CASSLAGGPETQYF. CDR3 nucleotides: TGTGCCAGCAGTTTAGCGGGAGGGCCAGAGACCCAGTACTTC.

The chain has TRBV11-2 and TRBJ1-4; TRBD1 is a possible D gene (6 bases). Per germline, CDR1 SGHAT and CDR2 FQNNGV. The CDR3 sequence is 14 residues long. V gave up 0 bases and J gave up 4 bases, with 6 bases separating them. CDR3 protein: CASSLDRGNEKLFF. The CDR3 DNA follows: TGTGCCAGCAGCTTAGACAGGGGTAATGAAAAACTGTTTTTT.

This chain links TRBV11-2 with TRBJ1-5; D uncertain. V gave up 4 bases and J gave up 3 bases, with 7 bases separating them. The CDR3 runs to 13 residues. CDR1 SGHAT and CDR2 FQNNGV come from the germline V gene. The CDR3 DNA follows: TGTGCCAGCAGCTCGACTAACAATCAGCCCCAGCATTTT. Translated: CASSSTNNQPQHF.

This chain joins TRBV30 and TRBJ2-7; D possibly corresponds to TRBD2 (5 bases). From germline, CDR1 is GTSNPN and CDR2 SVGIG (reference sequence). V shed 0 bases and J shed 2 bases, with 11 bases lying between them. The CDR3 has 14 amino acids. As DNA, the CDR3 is TGTGCCTGGAGTGTACGGGGTGCCCCCTACGAGCAGTACTTC. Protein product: CAWSVRGAPYEQYF.